These T cell receptor beta chains were read from a single sample in a study of blood T cell repertoires in COVID-19. Profiled with immunoSEQ multiplex PCR; TCRdb holds only in-frame clones, not every one. The sample lists about 140,000 clones; approximately 78% were seen once. Sequenced: peripheral blood. These receptors were collected from an elderly woman with acute or convalescent COVID-19. Each CDR3 is given with its conserved first and last residue. A D gene is named only where the DNA matches it firmly. A clone size is listed for some rows: how often the clone was seen (once, few, many), or a class if it is expanded.

TRBD2	TRBV5-1	-	TRBJ2-7	CASSLVGGRALDEQYF	TGCGCCAGCAGCTTGGTCGGCGGGAGGGCTCTCGACGAGCAGTACTTC
-	TRBV2	-	TRBJ1-2	CASTTGTPARDYTF	TGTGCCAGCACCACCGGGACTCCCGCACGGGACTACACCTTC
TRBD1	TRBV29-1	-	TRBJ2-7	CSVRPGQGLHEQYF	TGCAGCGTCCGACCGGGACAGGGTCTCCACGAGCAGTACTTC
-	TRBV18	-	TRBJ2-1	CASSEGAGPNEQFF	TGTGCCAGCTCTGAAGGGGCAGGGCCCAATGAGCAGTTCTTC
TRBD1	TRBV30	medium-sized	TRBJ1-5	CAWGQGAVDQPQHF	TGTGCCTGGGGACAGGGGGCCGTCGATCAGCCCCAGCATTTT
TRBD2	TRBV12-3/TRBV12-4	few	TRBJ2-5	CASSLWGGETQYF	TGTGCCAGCAGTTTATGGGGGGGTGAGACCCAGTACTTC
-	TRBV28	-	TRBJ1-1	CATLPLGANTEAFF	TGTGCCACCCTTCCCCTTGGGGCGAACACTGAAGCTTTCTTT
-	TRBV2	-	TRBJ1-5	CASSSYSQPQHF	TGTGCCAGCTCCAGTTATAGCCAGCCCCAGCATTTT
-	TRBV3-1/TRBV3-2	-	TRBJ2-7	CASSQAIGSAYEQYF	TGTGCCAGCAGCCAAGCTATTGGTTCCGCCTACGAGCAGTACTTC
-	TRBV7-2	-	TRBJ2-1	CASSLGLAVSYNEQFF	TGTGCCAGCAGCTTAGGTCTAGCCGTTTCCTACAATGAGCAGTTCTTC
TRBD1	TRBV5-1	-	TRBJ2-5	CASNRDRGRRETQYF	TGCGCCAGCAACCGGGACAGGGGGCGACGAGAGACCCAGTACTTC
-	TRBV5-1	-	TRBJ2-1	CASSIQGLSLSEQFF	TGCGCCAGCAGTATACAGGGTCTAAGTCTCAGTGAGCAGTTCTTC
-	TRBV3-1/TRBV3-2	few	TRBJ1-3	CASGGFENTIYF	TGTGCCAGCGGGGGGTTTGAAAACACCATATATTTT
-	TRBV2	few	TRBJ2-7	CASSEVAGQNSYEQYF	TGTGCCAGCAGTGAAGTCGCGGGACAGAACTCCTACGAGCAGTACTTC
-	TRBV4-1	-	TRBJ2-2	CASSQDRGIALLGGELFF	TGCGCCAGCAGCCAAGATCGAGGAATAGCCTTGTTGGGCGGGGAGCTGTTTTTT
-	TRBV7-2	-	TRBJ2-2	CASSLSSGFPRMGLFF	TGTGCCAGCAGCTTAAGCTCAGGCTTCCCTCGCATGGGGCTGTTTTTT
TRBD1	TRBV5-1	-	TRBJ1-1	CASSSGQARNTEAFF	TGCGCCAGCAGCTCTGGACAGGCGAGGAACACTGAAGCTTTCTTT
-	TRBV15	-	TRBJ1-2	CATSRDRGSLGYTF	TGTGCCACCAGCAGAGATCGTGGGAGTCTGGGCTACACCTTC
-	TRBV24-1	-	TRBJ2-5	CATSDSYQETQYF	TGTGCCACCTCGGACAGCTACCAAGAGACCCAGTACTTC
-	TRBV7-3	-	TRBJ2-1	CASSLLGYGNNEQFF	TGTGCCAGCAGCCTACTCGGGTACGGAAACAATGAGCAGTTCTTC
-	TRBV14	-	TRBJ1-6	CASSQTGSWSSYNSPLHF	TGTGCCAGCAGCCAGACCGGCAGCTGGAGCTCCTATAATTCACCCCTCCACTTT
-	TRBV7-3	-	TRBJ2-3	CASSSWAGNTDTQYF	TGTGCCAGCAGCTCTTGGGCGGGGAACACAGATACGCAGTATTTT
-	TRBV30	-	TRBJ2-5	CAWSPLEETQYF	TGTGCCTGGAGCCCTTTGGAGGAGACCCAGTACTTC
-	TRBV28	-	TRBJ1-5	CASSLSGSNQPQHF	TGTGCCAGCAGTTTGAGCGGTAGCAATCAGCCCCAGCATTTT
-	TRBV20-1	-	TRBJ1-2	CSASRTEGYTF	TGCAGTGCTAGTCGGACTGAGGGCTACACCTTC
TRBD1	TRBV28	-	TRBJ1-1	CASSPTTGVNTEAFF	TGTGCCAGCAGTCCTACGACAGGGGTGAACACTGAAGCTTTCTTT
-	TRBV18	-	TRBJ1-3	CASSPRGWSSGNTIYF	TGTGCCAGCTCACCACGGGGCTGGAGCTCTGGAAACACCATATATTTT
-	TRBV9	-	TRBJ1-2	CASSVVRGSGYTF	TGTGCCAGCAGCGTAGTCCGGGGGAGTGGCTACACCTTC
TRBD1	TRBV5-5	-	TRBJ1-5	CASSLQAGTGVAPQHF	TGTGCCAGCAGCTTACAGGCCGGGACAGGGGTTGCGCCCCAGCATTTT
TRBD2	TRBV4-1	once	TRBJ2-1	CASSQSGGGSYNEQFF	TGCGCCAGCAGCCAATCCGGGGGGGGGTCCTACAATGAGCAGTTCTTC
TRBD1	TRBV6-8	-	TRBJ2-2	CASREEGQGFSHTGELFF	TGTGCCAGCAGGGAAGAGGGACAGGGCTTTTCCCACACCGGGGAGCTGTTTTTT
-	TRBV5-5	once	TRBJ1-6	CASRLTNSPLHF	TGTGCCAGCAGACTTACTAATTCACCCCTCCACTTT
TRBD1	TRBV24-1	-	TRBJ1-1	CATRGQGGEAFF	TGTGCCACCAGGGGACAGGGAGGGGAAGCTTTCTTT
TRBD1	TRBV6-1	-	TRBJ2-7	CASSESGQGYEQYF	TGTGCCAGCAGTGAAAGCGGACAGGGATACGAGCAGTACTTC
-	TRBV19	once	TRBJ1-2	CASSRGVASNYGYTF	TGTGCCAGTAGCCGGGGGGTCGCCTCTAACTATGGCTACACCTTC
TRBD2	TRBV27	-	TRBJ2-1	CASSLSAGGHNEQFF	TGTGCCAGCAGTTTGAGTGCGGGGGGGCACAATGAGCAGTTCTTC
TRBD2	TRBV29-1	-	TRBJ2-1	CSVDIGRAREQFF	TGCAGCGTTGACATCGGGAGGGCCCGTGAGCAGTTCTTC
TRBD2	TRBV11-1	-	TRBJ2-3	CASSEIAGGFTDTQYF	TGTGCCAGCAGCGAAATAGCGGGGGGCTTCACAGATACGCAGTATTTT
-	TRBV19	-	TRBJ1-6	CASRKPGSDSPLHF	TGTGCCAGTAGGAAACCGGGTTCCGATTCACCCCTCCACTTT
-	TRBV28	-	TRBJ1-2	CASSRGAVYGYTF	TGTGCCAGCAGCCGTGGGGCGGTCTATGGCTACACCTTC
TRBD2	TRBV5-1	-	TRBJ2-5	CASSQGLRGGLRETQYF	TGCGCCAGCAGCCAGGGGCTCCGCGGGGGGTTGAGGGAGACCCAGTACTTC
-	TRBV4-1	-	TRBJ2-1	CASSQVSARRGNEQFF	TGCGCCAGCAGCCAAGTTTCAGCCCGTAGGGGAAATGAGCAGTTCTTC
TRBD2	TRBV28	-	TRBJ2-7	CASSSSGTSYEQYF	TGTGCCAGCAGTTCTAGCGGGACCTCCTACGAGCAGTACTTC
-	TRBV27	-	TRBJ1-2	CASSFIGTRYGYTF	TGTGCCAGCAGTTTTATCGGGACACGCTATGGCTACACCTTC
TRBD1	TRBV2	once	TRBJ2-7	CASRHTGAYEQYF	TGTGCCAGCAGGCACACAGGGGCCTACGAGCAGTACTTC
TRBD2	TRBV5-5	-	TRBJ2-1	CASSRTSGVPGEQFF	TGTGCCAGCAGCCGGACTAGCGGGGTCCCGGGGGAGCAGTTCTTC
-	TRBV4-1	-	TRBJ2-3	CASSQDRFTDTQYF	TGCGCCAGCAGCCAAGACAGATTCACAGATACGCAGTATTTT
-	TRBV2	-	TRBJ1-6	CASSEYRTRPLHF	TGTGCCAGCAGTGAATATCGGACTCGACCCCTCCACTTT
-	TRBV3-1/TRBV3-2	-	TRBJ1-6	CASSQDLNSPLHF	TGTGCCAGCAGCCAAGACTTAAATTCACCCCTCCACTTT
-	TRBV7-8	-	TRBJ1-6	CASSFLIWRNNSPLHF	TGTGCCAGCAGCTTCTTAATTTGGAGGAATAATTCACCCCTCCACTTT
-	TRBV24-1	-	TRBJ1-2	CATSHHLGQATYGYTF	TGTGCCACCAGTCATCATTTGGGGCAGGCAACATATGGCTACACCTTC
TRBD1	TRBV5-1	-	TRBJ1-2	CASSSGQGAYGYTF	TGCGCCAGCAGCTCCGGACAGGGGGCCTATGGCTACACCTTC